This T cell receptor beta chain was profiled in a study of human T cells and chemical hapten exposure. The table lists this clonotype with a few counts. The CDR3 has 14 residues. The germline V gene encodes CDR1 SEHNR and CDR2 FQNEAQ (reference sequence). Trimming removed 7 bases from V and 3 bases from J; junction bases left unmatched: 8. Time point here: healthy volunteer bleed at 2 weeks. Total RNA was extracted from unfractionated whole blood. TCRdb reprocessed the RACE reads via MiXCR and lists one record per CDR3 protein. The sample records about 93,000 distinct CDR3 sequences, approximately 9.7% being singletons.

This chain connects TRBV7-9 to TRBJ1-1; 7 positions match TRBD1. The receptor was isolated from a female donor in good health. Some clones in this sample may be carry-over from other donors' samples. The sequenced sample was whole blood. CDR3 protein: CASTRQGIYTEAFF. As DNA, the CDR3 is TGTGCCAGCACCCGACAGGGAATCTACACTGAAGCTTTCTTT.